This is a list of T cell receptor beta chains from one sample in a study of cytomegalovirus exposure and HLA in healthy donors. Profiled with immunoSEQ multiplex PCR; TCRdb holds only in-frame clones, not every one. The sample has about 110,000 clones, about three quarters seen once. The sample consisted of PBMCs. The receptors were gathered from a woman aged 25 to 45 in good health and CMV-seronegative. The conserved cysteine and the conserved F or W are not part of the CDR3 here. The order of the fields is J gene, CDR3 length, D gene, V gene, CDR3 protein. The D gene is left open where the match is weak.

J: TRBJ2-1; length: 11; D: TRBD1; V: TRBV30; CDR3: AWSGTGSGEQF
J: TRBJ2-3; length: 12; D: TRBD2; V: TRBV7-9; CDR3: ASLAGGSTDTQY
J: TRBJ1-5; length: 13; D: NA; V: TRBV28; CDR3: ASTGVPFNVQPQH
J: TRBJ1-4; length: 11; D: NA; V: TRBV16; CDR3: ASSQFPEEKLF
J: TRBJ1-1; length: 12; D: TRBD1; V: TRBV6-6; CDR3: ASSYSDRATEAF
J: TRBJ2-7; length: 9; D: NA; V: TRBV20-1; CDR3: SATTDYEQY
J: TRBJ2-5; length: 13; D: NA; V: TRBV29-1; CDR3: SVELGTQSQETQY
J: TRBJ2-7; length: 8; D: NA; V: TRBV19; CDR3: ASSLHEQY
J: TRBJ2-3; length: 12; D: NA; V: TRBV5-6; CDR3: ASSSEASTDTQY
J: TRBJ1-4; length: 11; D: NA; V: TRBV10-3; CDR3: AIRDSLGEKLF
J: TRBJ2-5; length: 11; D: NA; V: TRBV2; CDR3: AISMEGQETQY
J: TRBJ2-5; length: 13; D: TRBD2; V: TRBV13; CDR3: ASSPTGGPVETQY
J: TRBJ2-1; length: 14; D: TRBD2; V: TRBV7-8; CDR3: ASSLGTSGKYNEQF
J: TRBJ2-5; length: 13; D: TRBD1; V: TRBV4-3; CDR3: ASSDRDRGQETQY
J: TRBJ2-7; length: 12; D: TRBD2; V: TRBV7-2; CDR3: ASSRTSGSYEQY
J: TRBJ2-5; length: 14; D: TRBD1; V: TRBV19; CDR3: ASSQAGGNSQETQY
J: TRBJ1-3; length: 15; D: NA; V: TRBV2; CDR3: ASSEFFGQPSGNTIY
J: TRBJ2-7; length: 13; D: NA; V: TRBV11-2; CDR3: ASSLGGSLIYEQY
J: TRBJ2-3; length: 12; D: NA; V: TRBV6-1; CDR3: ASRRDWRTDTQY
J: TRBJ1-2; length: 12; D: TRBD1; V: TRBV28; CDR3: ASSWTGGNYGYT
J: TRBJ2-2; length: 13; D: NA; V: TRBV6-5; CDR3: ASSYSFLGTGELF
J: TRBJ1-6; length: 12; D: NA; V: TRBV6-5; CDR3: ASSHQGNNSPLH
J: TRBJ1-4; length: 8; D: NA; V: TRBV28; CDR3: AGGSEKLF
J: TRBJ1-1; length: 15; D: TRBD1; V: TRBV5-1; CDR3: ASSLGGTGGMNTEAF
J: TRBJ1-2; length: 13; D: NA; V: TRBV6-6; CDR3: ASSYITPFNYGYT
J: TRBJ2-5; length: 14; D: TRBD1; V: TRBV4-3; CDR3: ASSQSGQGDLETQY
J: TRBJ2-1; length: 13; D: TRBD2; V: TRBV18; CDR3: ASSLGLAEANEQF
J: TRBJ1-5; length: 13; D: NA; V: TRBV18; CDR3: ASSPRQDSNQPQH
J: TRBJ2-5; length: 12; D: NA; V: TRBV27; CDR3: ASSLSPGRETQY
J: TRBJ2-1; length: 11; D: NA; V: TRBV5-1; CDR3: ASSKDSYNEQF
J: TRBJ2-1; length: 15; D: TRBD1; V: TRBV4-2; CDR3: ASSQDITGQGYNEQF
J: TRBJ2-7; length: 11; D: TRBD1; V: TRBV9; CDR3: ASSYTGDYEQY
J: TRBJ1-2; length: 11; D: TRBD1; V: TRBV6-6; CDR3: ASSPQGAGGYT
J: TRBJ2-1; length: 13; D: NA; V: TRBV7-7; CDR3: ASSLRGGVGNEQF
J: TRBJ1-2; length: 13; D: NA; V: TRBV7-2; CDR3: ASSSRDTSFYGYT